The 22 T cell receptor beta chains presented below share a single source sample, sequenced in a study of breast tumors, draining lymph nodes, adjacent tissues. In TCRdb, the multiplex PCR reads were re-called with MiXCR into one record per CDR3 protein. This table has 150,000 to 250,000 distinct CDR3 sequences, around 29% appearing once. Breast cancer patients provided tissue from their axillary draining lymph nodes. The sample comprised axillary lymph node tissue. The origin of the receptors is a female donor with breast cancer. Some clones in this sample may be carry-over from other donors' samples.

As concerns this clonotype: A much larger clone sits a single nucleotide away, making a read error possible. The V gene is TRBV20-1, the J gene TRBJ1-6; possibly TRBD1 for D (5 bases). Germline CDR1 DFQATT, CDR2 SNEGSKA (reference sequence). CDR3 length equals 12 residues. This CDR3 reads CGVGVRNSPPHF. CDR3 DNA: TGCGGTGTAGGGGTCAGAAATTCACCCCCCCACTTT.

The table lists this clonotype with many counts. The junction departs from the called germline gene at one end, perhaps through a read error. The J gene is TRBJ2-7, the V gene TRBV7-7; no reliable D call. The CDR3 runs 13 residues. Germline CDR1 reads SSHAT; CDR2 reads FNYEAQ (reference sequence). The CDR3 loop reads CASSIGPAYEQYF. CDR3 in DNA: TGTGCTAGCAGCATCGGACCGGCCTACGAGCAGTACTTC.

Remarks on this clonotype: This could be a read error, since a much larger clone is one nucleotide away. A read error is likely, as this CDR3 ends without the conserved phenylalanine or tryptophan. This chain's CDR3 is CASSHNPVRAKTQYL. The DNA of the CDR3 is TGTGCCAGCAGCCACAACCCCGTTAGGGCGAAGACCCAGTACCTC. The chain is built from TRBV24-1 and TRBJ2-5; unclear D gene. The ends were cut back, 11 bases at V and 6 bases at J, with 24 bases in the middle. Germline CDR1 is KGHDR and CDR2 is SFDVKD. This CDR3 region has 15 residues.

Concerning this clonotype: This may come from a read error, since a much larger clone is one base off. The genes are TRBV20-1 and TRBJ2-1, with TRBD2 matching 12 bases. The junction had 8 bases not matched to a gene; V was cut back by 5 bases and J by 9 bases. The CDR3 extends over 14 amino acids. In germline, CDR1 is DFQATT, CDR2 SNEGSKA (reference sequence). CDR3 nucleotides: TGCAGTGCTCCACTAGCGGGGGGAAGCACTGAGCAGTTCTTC. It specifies CSAPLAGGSTEQFF.

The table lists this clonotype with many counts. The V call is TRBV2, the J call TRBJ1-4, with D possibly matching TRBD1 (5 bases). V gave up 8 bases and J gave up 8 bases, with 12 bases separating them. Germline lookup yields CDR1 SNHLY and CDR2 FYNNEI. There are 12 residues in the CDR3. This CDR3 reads CASGREGEKLFF. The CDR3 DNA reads TGTGCCAGCGGCAGGGAAGGCGAAAAACTGTTTTTT.

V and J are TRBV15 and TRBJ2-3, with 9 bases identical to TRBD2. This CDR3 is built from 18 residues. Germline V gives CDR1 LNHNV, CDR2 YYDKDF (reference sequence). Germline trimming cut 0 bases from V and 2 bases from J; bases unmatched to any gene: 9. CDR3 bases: TGTGCCACCAGCAGAGAATTAGCGGGAGTGGACCCCACAGATACGCAGTATTTT. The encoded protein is CATSRELAGVDPTDTQYF.

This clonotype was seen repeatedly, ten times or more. CDR3 protein: CAWSLGTQNQPQHF. CDR3 nucleotide sequence: TGTGCCTGGAGTCTAGGGACACAGAATCAGCCCCAGCATTTT. The J gene is TRBJ1-5, the V gene TRBV30, with D tentatively TRBD1 (6 bases). Germline V gene lookup returns CDR1 GTSNPN and CDR2 SVGIG (reference sequence). CDR3 size: 14 residues. V was pared by 2 bases and J by 4 bases, with 12 bases between.

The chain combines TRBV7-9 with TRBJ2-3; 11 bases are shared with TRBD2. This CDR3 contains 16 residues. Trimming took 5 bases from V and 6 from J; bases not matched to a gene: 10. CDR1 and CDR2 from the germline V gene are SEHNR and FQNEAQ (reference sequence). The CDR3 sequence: CASSLWIAGGLDTQYF. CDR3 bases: TGTGCCAGCAGCCTCTGGATAGCGGGGGGGCTGGATACGCAGTATTTT.

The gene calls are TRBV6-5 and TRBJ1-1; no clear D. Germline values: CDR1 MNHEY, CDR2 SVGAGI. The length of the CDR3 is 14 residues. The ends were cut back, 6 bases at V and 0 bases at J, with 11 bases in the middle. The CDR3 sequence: CASSSRTVNTEAFF. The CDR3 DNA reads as TGTGCCAGCAGCTCCCGGACGGTGAACACTGAAGCTTTCTTT.

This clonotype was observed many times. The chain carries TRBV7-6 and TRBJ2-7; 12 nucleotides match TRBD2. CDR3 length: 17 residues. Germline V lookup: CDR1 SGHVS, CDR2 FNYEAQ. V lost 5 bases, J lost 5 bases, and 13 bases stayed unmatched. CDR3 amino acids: CASSPALAGGPGDEQYF. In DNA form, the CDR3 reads TGTGCCAGCAGCCCCGCTCTAGCGGGGGGGCCAGGCGACGAGCAGTACTTC.

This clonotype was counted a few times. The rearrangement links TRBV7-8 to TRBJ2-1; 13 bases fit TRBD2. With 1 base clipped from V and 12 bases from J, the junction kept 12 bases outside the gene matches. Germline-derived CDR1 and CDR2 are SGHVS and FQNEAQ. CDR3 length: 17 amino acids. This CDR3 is CASSLVTSGRAGYGQFF. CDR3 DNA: TGTGCCAGCAGCTTAGTAACTAGCGGGAGGGCCGGGTATGGGCAGTTCTTC.

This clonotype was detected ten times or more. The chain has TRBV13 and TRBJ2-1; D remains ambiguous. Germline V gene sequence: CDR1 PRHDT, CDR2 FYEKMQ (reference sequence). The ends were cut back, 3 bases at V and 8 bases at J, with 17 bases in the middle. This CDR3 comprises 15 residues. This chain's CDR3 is CASSFQEGLEDEQFF. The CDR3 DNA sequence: TGTGCCAGCAGCTTCCAGGAAGGCTTAGAAGATGAGCAGTTCTTC.

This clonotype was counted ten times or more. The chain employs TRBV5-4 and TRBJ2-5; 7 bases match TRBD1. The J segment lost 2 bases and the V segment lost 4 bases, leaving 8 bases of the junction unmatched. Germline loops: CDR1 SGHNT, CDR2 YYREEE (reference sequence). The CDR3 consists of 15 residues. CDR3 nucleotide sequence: TGTGCCAGCAGCCCAGGGACAGCTCGACAAGAGACCCAGTACTTC. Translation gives CASSPGTARQETQYF.

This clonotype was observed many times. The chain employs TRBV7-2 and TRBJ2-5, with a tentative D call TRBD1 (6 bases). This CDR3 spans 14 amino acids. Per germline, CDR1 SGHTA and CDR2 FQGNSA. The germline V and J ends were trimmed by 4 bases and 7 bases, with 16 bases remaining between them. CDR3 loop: CASSSKTGERTQYF. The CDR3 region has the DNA TGTGCCAGCAGCTCGAAGACAGGAGAGAGGACCCAGTACTTC.

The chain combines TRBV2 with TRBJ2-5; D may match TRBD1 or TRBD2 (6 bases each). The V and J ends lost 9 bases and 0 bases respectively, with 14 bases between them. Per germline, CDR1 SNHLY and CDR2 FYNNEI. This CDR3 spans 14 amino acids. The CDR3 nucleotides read TGTGCCAGTCAGCCGGGGGACAACCAAGAGACCCAGTACTTC. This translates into CASQPGDNQETQYF.

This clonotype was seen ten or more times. The CDR3 sequence is CSARDRLAGGPYEQYF. The DNA of the CDR3 is TGCAGTGCTAGAGATCGACTAGCGGGAGGGCCCTACGAGCAGTACTTC. This chain connects TRBV20-1 to TRBJ2-7; 14 bases agree with TRBD2. The CDR3 contains 16 residues. From germline, CDR1 is DFQATT and CDR2 SNEGSKA (reference sequence). With V trimmed by 0 bases and J by 2 bases, 3 bases remained unmatched.

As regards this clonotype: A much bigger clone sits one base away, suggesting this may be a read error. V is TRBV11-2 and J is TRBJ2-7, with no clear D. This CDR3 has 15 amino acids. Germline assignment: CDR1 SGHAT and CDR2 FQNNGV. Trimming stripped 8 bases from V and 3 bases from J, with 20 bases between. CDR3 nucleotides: TGTGCCAGCGGTAAGGGCGGCACAAATCACTACGAGCAGTACTTC. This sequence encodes CASGKGGTNHYEQYF. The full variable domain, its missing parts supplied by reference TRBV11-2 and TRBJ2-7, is EAGVAQSPRYKIIEKRQSVAFWCNPISGHATLYWYQQILGQGPKLLIQFQNNGVVDDSQLPKDRFSAERLKGVDSTLKIQPAKLEDSAVYLCASGKGGTNHYEQYFGPGTRLTVT.

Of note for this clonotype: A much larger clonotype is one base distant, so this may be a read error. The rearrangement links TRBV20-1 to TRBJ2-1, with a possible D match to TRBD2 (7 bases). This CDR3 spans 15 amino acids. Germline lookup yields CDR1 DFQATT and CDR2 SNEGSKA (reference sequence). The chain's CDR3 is CNARRGRGYYNEQFF. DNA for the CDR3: TGCAATGCCCGCCGGGGGCGGGGGTACTACAATGAGCAGTTCTTC.

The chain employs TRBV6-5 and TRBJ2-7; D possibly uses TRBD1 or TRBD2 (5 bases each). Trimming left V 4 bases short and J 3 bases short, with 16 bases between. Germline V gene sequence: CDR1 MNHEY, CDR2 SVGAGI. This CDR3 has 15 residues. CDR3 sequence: CASSSPGTTLYEQYF. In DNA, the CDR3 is TGTGCCAGCAGTTCCCCCGGGACCACTCTCTACGAGCAGTACTTC.

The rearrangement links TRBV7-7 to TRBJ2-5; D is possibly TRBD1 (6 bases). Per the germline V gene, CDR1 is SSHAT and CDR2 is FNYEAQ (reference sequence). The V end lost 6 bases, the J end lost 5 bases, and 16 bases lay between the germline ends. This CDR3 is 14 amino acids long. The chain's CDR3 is CASSDVRGPETQYF. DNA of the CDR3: TGTGCCAGCAGTGATGTCAGGGGCCCCGAGACCCAGTACTTC. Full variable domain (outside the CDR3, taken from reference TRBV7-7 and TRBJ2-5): GAGVSQSPRYKVTKRGQDVTLRCDPISSHATLYWYQQALGQGPEFLTYFNYEAQPDKSGLPSDRFSAERPEGSISTLTIQRTEQRDSAMYRCASSDVRGPETQYFGPGTRLLVL.

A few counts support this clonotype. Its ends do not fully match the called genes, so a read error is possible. Here the CDR3 reads CASSPGLAGGFQEPQYF. In nucleotides, the CDR3 is TGTGCCAGCAGCCCGGGACTAGCGGGGGGCTTTCAAGAGCCCCAGTACTTC. The chain recombines TRBV7-9 with TRBJ2-5; 15 nucleotides match TRBD2. The CDR3 consists of 17 residues. CDR1 and CDR2 (germline): SEHNR, FQNEAQ (reference sequence).

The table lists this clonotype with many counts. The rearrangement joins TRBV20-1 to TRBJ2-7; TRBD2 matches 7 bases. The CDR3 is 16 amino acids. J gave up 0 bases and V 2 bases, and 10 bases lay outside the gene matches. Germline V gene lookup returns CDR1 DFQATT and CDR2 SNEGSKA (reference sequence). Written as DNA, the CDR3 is TGCAGTGCTAGAAAGGTCACTAGCGCTTCCTCCTACGAGCAGTACTTC. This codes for CSARKVTSASSYEQYF.